This T cell receptor (beta chain) derives from a study of control samples from healthy donors and cancer patients. In its sample, this clone was seen once. CDR1 is SGHTS, CDR2 YDEGEE, per germline. Trimming removed 7 bases at V and 6 bases at J, with 14 bases between. CDR3 length equals 13 residues. The protocol was immunoSEQ multiplex PCR, while the TCRdb copy is restricted to in-frame clones and leaves out a portion. Here the sample spans fewer than 120,000 clones, roughly 88% being singletons. The specimen sequenced was PBMCs. This chain connects TRBV5-8 to TRBJ2-1; possible D gene TRBD2, 5 bases. The TCR was taken from a woman in her fifties or sixties with lung cancer. CDR3 in amino acids: CASVPGVPNEQFF. CDR3 DNA: TGTGCCAGCGTACCCGGGGTCCCCAATGAGCAGTTCTTC.